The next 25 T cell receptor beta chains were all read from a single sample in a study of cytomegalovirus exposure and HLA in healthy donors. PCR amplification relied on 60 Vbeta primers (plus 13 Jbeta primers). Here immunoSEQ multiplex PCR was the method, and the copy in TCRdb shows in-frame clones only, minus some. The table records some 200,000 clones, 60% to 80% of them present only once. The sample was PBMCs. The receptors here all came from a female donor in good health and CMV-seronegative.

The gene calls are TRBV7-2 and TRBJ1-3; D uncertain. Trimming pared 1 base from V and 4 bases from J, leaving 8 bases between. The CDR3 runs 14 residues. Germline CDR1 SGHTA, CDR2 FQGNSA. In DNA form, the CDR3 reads TGTGCCAGCAGCTTAGAAACTGCCGGAAACACCATATATTTT. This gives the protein CASSLETAGNTIYF. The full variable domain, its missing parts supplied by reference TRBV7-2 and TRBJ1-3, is GAGVSQSPSNKVTEKGKDVELRCDPISGHTALYWYRQSLGQGLEFLIYFQGNSAPDKSGLPSDRFSAERTGGSVSTLTIQRTQQEDSAVYLCASSLETAGNTIYFGEGSWLTVV.

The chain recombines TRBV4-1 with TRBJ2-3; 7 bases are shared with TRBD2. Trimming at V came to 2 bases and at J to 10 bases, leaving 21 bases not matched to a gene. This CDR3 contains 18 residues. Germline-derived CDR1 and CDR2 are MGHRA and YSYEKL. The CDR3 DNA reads TGCGCCAGCAGCCAAAGTGTATCGGGCGGGACTACCTCTAGGGCGCAGTATTTT. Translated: CASSQSVSGGTTSRAQYF.

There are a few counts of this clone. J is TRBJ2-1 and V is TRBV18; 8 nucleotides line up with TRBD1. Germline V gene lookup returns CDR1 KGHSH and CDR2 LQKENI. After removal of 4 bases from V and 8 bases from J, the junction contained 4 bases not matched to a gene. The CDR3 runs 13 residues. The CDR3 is CASSRQGLDEQFF. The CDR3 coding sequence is TGTGCCAGCTCACGACAGGGGCTCGATGAGCAGTTCTTC. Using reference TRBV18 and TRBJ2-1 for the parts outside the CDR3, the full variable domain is NAGVMQNPRHLVRRRGQEARLRCSPMKGHSHVYWYRQLPEEGLKFMVYLQKENIIDESGMPKERFSAEFPKEGPSILRIQQVVRGDSAAYFCASSRQGLDEQFFGPGTRLTVL.

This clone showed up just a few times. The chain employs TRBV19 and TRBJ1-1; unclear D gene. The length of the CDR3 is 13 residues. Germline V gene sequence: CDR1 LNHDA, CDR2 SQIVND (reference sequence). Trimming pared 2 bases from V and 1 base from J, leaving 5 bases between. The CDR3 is CASSIQANTEAFF. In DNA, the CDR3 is TGTGCCAGTAGTATACAGGCGAACACTGAAGCTTTCTTT.

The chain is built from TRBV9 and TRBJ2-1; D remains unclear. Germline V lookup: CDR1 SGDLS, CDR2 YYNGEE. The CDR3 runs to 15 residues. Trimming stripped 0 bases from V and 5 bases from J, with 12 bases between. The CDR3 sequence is CASSVGDSEDNEQFF. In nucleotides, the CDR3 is TGTGCCAGCAGCGTAGGCGACTCCGAAGACAATGAGCAGTTCTTC.

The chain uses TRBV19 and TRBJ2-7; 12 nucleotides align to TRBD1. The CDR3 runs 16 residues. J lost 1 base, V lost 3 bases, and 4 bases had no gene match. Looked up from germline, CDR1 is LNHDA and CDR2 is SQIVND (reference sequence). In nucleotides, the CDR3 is TGTGCCAGTAGTATCCCGGGACAGGGGGCTTCCTACGAGCAGTACTTC. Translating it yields CASSIPGQGASYEQYF.

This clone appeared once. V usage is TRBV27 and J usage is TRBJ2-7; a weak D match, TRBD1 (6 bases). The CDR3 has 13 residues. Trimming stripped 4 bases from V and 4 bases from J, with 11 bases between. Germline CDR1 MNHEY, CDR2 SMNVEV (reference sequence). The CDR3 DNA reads TGTGCCAGCAGTTCGGGACAAGTATACGAGCAGTACTTC. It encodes CASSSGQVYEQYF.

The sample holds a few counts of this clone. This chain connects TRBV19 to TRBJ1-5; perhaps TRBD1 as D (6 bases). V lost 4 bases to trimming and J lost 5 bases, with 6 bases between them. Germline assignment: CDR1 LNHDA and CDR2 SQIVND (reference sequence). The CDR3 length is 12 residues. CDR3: CASSNRDQPQHF. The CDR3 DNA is TGTGCCAGTAGTAACAGGGATCAGCCCCAGCATTTT.

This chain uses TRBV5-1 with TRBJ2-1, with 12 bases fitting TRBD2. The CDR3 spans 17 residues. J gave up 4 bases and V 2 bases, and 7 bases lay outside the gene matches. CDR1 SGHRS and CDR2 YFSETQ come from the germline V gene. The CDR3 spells CASSLILAGGPYNEQFF. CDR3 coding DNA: TGCGCCAGCAGCTTAATACTAGCGGGGGGACCTTACAATGAGCAGTTCTTC.

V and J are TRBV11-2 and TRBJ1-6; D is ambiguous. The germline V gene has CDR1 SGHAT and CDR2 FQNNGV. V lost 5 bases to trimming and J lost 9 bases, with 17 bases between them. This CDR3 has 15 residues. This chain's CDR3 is CASSPQEGWASPLHF. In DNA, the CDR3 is TGTGCCAGCAGCCCCCAGGAGGGTTGGGCTTCACCCCTCCACTTT.

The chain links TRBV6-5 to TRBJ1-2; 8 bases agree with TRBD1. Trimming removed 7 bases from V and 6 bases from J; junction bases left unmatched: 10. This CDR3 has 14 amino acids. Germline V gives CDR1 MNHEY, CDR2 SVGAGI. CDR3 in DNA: TGTGCCAGCAATACCGGGACAGGTTACAATGGCTACACCTTC. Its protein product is CASNTGTGYNGYTF.

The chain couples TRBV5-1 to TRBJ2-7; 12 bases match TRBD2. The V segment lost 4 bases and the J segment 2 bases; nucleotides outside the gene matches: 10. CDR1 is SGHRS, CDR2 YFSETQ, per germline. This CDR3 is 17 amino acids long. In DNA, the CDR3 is TGCGCCAGCAGCCAAGAGGCTAGCGGGAGGGTCGCCTACGAGCAGTACTTC. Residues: CASSQEASGRVAYEQYF.

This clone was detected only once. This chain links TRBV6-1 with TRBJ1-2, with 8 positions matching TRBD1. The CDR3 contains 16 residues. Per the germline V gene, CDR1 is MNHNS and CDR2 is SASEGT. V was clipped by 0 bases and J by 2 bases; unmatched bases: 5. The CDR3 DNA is TGTGCCAGCAGTGAAGCAGGACAGGGATTGAACTATGGCTACACCTTC. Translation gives CASSEAGQGLNYGYTF.

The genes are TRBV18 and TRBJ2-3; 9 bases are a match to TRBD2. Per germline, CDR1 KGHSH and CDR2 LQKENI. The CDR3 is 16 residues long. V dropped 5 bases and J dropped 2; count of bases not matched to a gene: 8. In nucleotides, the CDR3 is TGTGCCAGCTCAACTAGGACTAGCGCCCACACAGATACGCAGTATTTT. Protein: CASSTRTSAHTDTQYF.

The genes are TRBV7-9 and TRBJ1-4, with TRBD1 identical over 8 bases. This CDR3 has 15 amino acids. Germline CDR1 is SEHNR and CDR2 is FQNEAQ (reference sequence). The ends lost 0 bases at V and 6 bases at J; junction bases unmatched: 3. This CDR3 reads CASSLAGQGDEKLFF. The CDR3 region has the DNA TGTGCCAGCAGCTTAGCCGGACAGGGAGATGAAAAACTGTTTTTT.

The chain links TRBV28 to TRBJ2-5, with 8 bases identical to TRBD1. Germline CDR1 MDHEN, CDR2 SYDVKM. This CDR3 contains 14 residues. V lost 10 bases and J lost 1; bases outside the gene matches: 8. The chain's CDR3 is CATQLDRVQETQYF. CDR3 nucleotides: TGTGCCACACAGCTGGACAGGGTCCAAGAGACCCAGTACTTC.

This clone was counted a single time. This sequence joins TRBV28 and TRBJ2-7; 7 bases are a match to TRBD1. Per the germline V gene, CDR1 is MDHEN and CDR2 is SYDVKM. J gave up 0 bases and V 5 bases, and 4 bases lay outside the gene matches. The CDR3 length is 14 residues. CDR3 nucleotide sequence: TGTGCCAGCAGTGCACAGGGGTTCTCCTACGAGCAGTACTTC. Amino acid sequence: CASSAQGFSYEQYF.

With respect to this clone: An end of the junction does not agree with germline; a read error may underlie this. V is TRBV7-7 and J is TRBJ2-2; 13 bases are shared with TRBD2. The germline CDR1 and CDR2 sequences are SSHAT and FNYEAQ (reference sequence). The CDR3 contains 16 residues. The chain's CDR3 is CASSLGTSGITGELFF. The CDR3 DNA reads TGTGCTAGCAGCTTAGGGACTAGCGGGATTACCGGGGAGCTGTTTTTT.

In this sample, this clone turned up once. The CDR3 DNA is TGTGCCAGCAGTGCCGGGAGCCGTTACGAGCAGTACTTC. Translating gives CASSAGSRYEQYF. The J gene is TRBJ2-7, the V gene TRBV28; tentatively, D is TRBD2 (6 bases). V was trimmed by 5 bases and J by 4 bases, leaving 12 bases between them. The CDR3 sequence is 13 residues long. The germline CDR1 and CDR2 sequences are MDHEN and SYDVKM.

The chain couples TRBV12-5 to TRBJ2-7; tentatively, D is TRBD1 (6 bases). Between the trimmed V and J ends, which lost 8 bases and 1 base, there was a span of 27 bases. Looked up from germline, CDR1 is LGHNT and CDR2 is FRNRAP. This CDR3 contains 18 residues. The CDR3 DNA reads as TGTGCTAGTTATCTCACTTCCTTCTTTACAGGGAATTCCTACGAGCAGTACTTC. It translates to CASYLTSFFTGNSYEQYF.

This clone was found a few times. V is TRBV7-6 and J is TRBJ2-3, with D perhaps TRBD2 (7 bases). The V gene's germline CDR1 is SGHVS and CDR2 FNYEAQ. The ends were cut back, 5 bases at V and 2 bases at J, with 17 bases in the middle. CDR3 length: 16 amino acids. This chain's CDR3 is CASSAKRGQSTDTQYF. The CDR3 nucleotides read TGTGCCAGCAGCGCGAAGCGGGGACAATCCACAGATACGCAGTATTTT.

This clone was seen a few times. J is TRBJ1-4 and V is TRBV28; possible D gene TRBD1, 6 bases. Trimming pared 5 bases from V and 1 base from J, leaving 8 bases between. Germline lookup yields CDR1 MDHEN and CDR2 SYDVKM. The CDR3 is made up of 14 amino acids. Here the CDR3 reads CASSKQGTNEKLFF. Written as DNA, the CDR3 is TGTGCCAGCAGTAAACAGGGAACTAATGAAAAACTGTTTTTT.

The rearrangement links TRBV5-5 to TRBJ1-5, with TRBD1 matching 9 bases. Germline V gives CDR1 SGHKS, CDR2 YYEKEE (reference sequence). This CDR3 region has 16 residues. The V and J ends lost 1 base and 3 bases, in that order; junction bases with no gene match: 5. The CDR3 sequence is CASSLTGGASNQPQHF. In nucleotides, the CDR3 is TGTGCCAGCAGCTTGACAGGGGGCGCGTCCAATCAGCCCCAGCATTTT.

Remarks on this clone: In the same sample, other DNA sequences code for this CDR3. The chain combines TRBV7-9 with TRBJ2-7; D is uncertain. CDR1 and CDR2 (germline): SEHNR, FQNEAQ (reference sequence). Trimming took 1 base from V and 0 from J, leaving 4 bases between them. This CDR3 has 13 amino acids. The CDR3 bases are TGTGCCAGCAGCTTAGGAGCCTCCTACGAGCAGTACTTC. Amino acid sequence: CASSLGASYEQYF.

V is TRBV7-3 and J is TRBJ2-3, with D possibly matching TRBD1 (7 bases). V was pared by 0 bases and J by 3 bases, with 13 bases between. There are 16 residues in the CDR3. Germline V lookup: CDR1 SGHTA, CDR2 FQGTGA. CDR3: CASSLTAQGGTDTQYF. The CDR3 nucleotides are TGTGCCAGCAGCTTAACGGCGCAGGGGGGAACAGATACGCAGTATTTT.